This is a list of T cell receptor beta chains from one sample in a study of blood T cell repertoires in COVID-19. TCRdb's copy holds only in-frame clones and misses some; the assay was immunoSEQ multiplex PCR. Here the sample spans about 270,000 clones, around 86% being singletons. Sequenced material: peripheral blood. The receptors stem from a man in his fifties or sixties with acute or convalescent COVID-19. The CDR3 runs from the conserved cysteine through the conserved F or W. The D gene is left open where the match is weak. For some rows the clone size is stated as once, few or many, or as a class when expanded; others skip it.

v_call: TRBV30
j_call: TRBJ2-5
clone_size: once
d_call: NA
cdr3_length: 12
cdr3_nt: TGTGCCTGGAAGTTGGGGGCGGAGACCCAGTACTTC
cdr3_aa: CAWKLGAETQYF

v_call: TRBV6-2/TRBV6-3
j_call: TRBJ2-7
clone_size: once
d_call: NA
cdr3_length: 16
cdr3_nt: TGTGCCAGCAGTTACGTGCCAAGTGCAGGATACTACGAGCAGTACTTC
cdr3_aa: CASSYVPSAGYYEQYF

v_call: TRBV9
j_call: TRBJ2-2
clone_size: NA
d_call: NA
cdr3_length: 16
cdr3_nt: TGTGCCAGCAGCGTAGGAGTCGGTATTTACACCGGGGAGCTGTTTTTT
cdr3_aa: CASSVGVGIYTGELFF

v_call: TRBV27
j_call: TRBJ2-6
clone_size: NA
d_call: TRBD1
cdr3_length: 17
cdr3_nt: TGTGCCAGCAGTTTTCGGGACAGCTACTCTGGGGCCAACGTCCTGACTTTC
cdr3_aa: CASSFRDSYSGANVLTF

v_call: TRBV30
j_call: TRBJ2-2
clone_size: once
d_call: TRBD2
cdr3_length: 16
cdr3_nt: TGTGCCTGGAGTCCCAGGGAGGGCGAGGTTTTCGGGGAGCTGTTTTTT
cdr3_aa: CAWSPREGEVFGELFF

v_call: TRBV19
j_call: TRBJ2-7
clone_size: NA
d_call: TRBD2
cdr3_length: 15
cdr3_nt: TGTGCCAGTAGTATAGCGGCGGGGGGTCCCTACGAGCAGTACTTC
cdr3_aa: CASSIAAGGPYEQYF

v_call: TRBV3-1/TRBV3-2
j_call: TRBJ1-2
clone_size: NA
d_call: TRBD1
cdr3_length: 16
cdr3_nt: TGTGCCAGCAGCCAAGGGACAGGGCCAGCTGTCCGAGGCTACACCTTC
cdr3_aa: CASSQGTGPAVRGYTF

v_call: TRBV19
j_call: TRBJ1-2
clone_size: NA
d_call: NA
cdr3_length: 14
cdr3_nt: TGTGCCACTAACCGGAGGGATCCAAACTATGGCTACACCTTC
cdr3_aa: CATNRRDPNYGYTF

v_call: TRBV7-7
j_call: TRBJ2-5
clone_size: NA
d_call: TRBD2
cdr3_length: 17
cdr3_nt: TGTGCTAGCAGCCCGGGGGGGGGACTAGCGATACAAGAGACCCAGTACTTC
cdr3_aa: CASSPGGGLAIQETQYF

v_call: TRBV12-3/TRBV12-4
j_call: TRBJ2-3
clone_size: NA
d_call: NA
cdr3_length: 13
cdr3_nt: TGTGCCAGCAGTTTGTCAGGTGCCGATACGCAGTATTTT
cdr3_aa: CASSLSGADTQYF

v_call: TRBV12-5
j_call: TRBJ1-1
clone_size: few
d_call: NA
cdr3_length: 17
cdr3_nt: TGTGCTAGTGGTCCGGTAACGACAGGCTCGCGGAACACTGAAGCTTTCTTT
cdr3_aa: CASGPVTTGSRNTEAFF

v_call: TRBV21-1
j_call: TRBJ1-6
clone_size: NA
d_call: NA
cdr3_length: 18
cdr3_nt: TGTGCCAGCAGCAAAGATGCCAGGTGGGGACAAGATAATTCACCCCTCCACTTT
cdr3_aa: CASSKDARWGQDNSPLHF

v_call: TRBV5-4
j_call: TRBJ1-3
clone_size: NA
d_call: NA
cdr3_length: 14
cdr3_nt: TGTGCCACCGCCCCCACAGGGACTGGAAACACCATATATTTT
cdr3_aa: CATAPTGTGNTIYF

v_call: TRBV10-3
j_call: TRBJ1-1
clone_size: NA
d_call: NA
cdr3_length: 14
cdr3_nt: TGTGCCATCAGGATATCAGGGGATAACACTGAAGCTTTCTTT
cdr3_aa: CAIRISGDNTEAFF

v_call: TRBV3-1/TRBV3-2
j_call: TRBJ1-1
clone_size: NA
d_call: NA
cdr3_length: 15
cdr3_nt: TGTGCCAGCAGCCAAGTCGGGAGGATGAACACTGAAGCTTTCTTT
cdr3_aa: CASSQVGRMNTEAFF

v_call: TRBV7-3
j_call: TRBJ2-1
clone_size: NA
d_call: NA
cdr3_length: 16
cdr3_nt: TGTGCCAGCAGCTTAGAGGCGGGGCCCCTATCCAATGAGCAGTTCTTC
cdr3_aa: CASSLEAGPLSNEQFF

v_call: TRBV21-1
j_call: TRBJ2-1
clone_size: NA
d_call: NA
cdr3_length: 14
cdr3_nt: TGTGCCAGCAGCAAAGGGGGACAGGACGATGAGCAGTTCTTC
cdr3_aa: CASSKGGQDDEQFF

v_call: TRBV7-9
j_call: TRBJ1-1
clone_size: NA
d_call: TRBD1
cdr3_length: 14
cdr3_nt: TGTGCCAGCAGCGGACAGGGGGCGTACACTGAAGCTTTCTTT
cdr3_aa: CASSGQGAYTEAFF

v_call: TRBV30
j_call: TRBJ1-6
clone_size: NA
d_call: NA
cdr3_length: 14
cdr3_nt: TGTGCCTGGAGTGTACCCTTGGCCCTTTCACCCCTCCACTTT
cdr3_aa: CAWSVPLALSPLHF

v_call: TRBV7-6
j_call: TRBJ2-3
clone_size: once
d_call: NA
cdr3_length: 16
cdr3_nt: TGTGCCAGCAGCTTAGGTGCTAGTGGCACAAGGGATACGCAGTATTTT
cdr3_aa: CASSLGASGTRDTQYF

v_call: TRBV30
j_call: TRBJ2-2
clone_size: few
d_call: NA
cdr3_length: 16
cdr3_nt: TGTGCCTGGTGGCCCCCGTCCCTAGCGAACACCGGGGAGCTGTTTTTT
cdr3_aa: CAWWPPSLANTGELFF

v_call: TRBV6-5
j_call: TRBJ1-5
clone_size: NA
d_call: TRBD1
cdr3_length: 13
cdr3_nt: TGTGCCAGCAGACCAACAGGGGAACAGCCCCAGCATTTT
cdr3_aa: CASRPTGEQPQHF

v_call: TRBV9
j_call: TRBJ1-1
clone_size: NA
d_call: TRBD1
cdr3_length: 15
cdr3_nt: TGTGCCAGCAGCGTAGATGAGGGGGCCTACACTGAAGCTTTCTTT
cdr3_aa: CASSVDEGAYTEAFF

v_call: TRBV6-5
j_call: TRBJ2-3
clone_size: NA
d_call: TRBD1
cdr3_length: 15
cdr3_nt: TGTGCCAGCAGCCGGGACAGTTTATTCACAGATACGCAGTATTTT
cdr3_aa: CASSRDSLFTDTQYF

v_call: TRBV27
j_call: TRBJ2-3
clone_size: NA
d_call: NA
cdr3_length: 14
cdr3_nt: TGTGCCAGTGGAGCGGCCTCTAGCACAGATACGCAGTATTTT
cdr3_aa: CASGAASSTDTQYF

v_call: TRBV5-1
j_call: TRBJ2-7
clone_size: NA
d_call: TRBD1
cdr3_length: 14
cdr3_nt: TGCGCCAGCAGCGAGGACAGGGCACCCTACGAGCAGTACTTC
cdr3_aa: CASSEDRAPYEQYF

v_call: TRBV5-8
j_call: TRBJ1-2
clone_size: once
d_call: TRBD1
cdr3_length: 15
cdr3_nt: TGTGCCAGCAGCCTCCGGACAGGGCTAAGCTATGGCTACACCTTC
cdr3_aa: CASSLRTGLSYGYTF